This T cell receptor beta chain derives from a study of blood T cell repertoires in COVID-19. For the study at large: The samples span acute and convalescent COVID-19 from the United States, Italy and Spain.

Germline CDR1 MNHEY, CDR2 SMNVEV (reference sequence). V lost 3 bases to trimming and J lost 4 bases; unmatched junction nucleotides: 2. This CDR3 comprises 14 residues. Libraries were prepared by immunoSEQ multiplex PCR; TCRdb keeps only in-frame clonotypes and omits some of them. The sample lists 150,000 to 200,000 clones, 90% seen once, with roughly a sixth in the top ten. The rearrangement uses TRBV27 and TRBJ2-1; 8 nucleotides align to TRBD2. The clonotype comes from a man aged 55 to 69 with active or convalescent COVID-19. The specimen was peripheral blood. CDR3 in amino acids: CASSFTSGYNEQFF. The DNA for the CDR3 is TGTGCCAGCAGTTTTACTAGCGGATACAATGAGCAGTTCTTC.